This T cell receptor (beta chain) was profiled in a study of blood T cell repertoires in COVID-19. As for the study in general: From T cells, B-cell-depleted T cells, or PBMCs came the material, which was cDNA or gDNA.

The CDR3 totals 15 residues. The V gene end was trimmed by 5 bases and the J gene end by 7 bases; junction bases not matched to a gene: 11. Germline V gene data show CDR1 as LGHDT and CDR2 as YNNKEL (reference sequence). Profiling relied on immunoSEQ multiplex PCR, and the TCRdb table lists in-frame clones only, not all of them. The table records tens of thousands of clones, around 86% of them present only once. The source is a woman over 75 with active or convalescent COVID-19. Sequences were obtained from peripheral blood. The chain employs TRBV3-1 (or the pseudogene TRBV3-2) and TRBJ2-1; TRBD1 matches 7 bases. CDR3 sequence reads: CASSIRQGGRNEQFF. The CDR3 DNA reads TGTGCCAGCAGCATTCGACAGGGCGGCCGAAATGAGCAGTTCTTC.